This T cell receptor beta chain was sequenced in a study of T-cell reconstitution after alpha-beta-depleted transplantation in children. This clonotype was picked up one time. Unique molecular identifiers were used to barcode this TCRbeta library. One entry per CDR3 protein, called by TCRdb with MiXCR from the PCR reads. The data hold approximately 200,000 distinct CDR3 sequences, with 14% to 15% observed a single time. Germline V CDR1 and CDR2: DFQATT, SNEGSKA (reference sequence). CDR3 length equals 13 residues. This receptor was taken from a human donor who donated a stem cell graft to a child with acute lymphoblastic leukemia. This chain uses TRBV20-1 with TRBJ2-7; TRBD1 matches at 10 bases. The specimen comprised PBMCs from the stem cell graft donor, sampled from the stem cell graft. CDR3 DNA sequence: TGCTGTGTTCCCGGGACAGGGGCCTACGAGCAGTACTTC. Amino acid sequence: CCVPGTGAYEQYF.